This record covers a single TCR beta chain. Its antigen has not been determined. Per-nucleotide qualities are absent, and no much larger clonotype sits a single base away. TCRbeta CDR3 regions were amplified from genomic DNA by means of the immunoSEQ Assay, a bias-controlled multiplex PCR. The study's own analysis went as follows. Within the assay, amplification of reference gene primers was used to estimate how many nucleated cells each sample contained. To quantify the absolute abundance of each unique TCRbeta CDR3 rearrangement, sequence reads were collapsed and filtered. For each sample, productive Simpson clonality was calculated as the square root of Simpson's diversity index across productive rearrangements. The source is immuneACCESS, and TCRdb retained only in-frame sequences with V and J called. Part of the clones is not carried over; for the studies checked, unresolved V genes explain less than half of this, and the remainder is unexplained. That table supplies the V and J calls and clone size; D and trimming were determined from the DNA. In all, the sample holds 200,000 to 300,000 clones, and around nine tenths of those were seen once. About 5.2% of the sample belongs to the ten largest clones.

The data originate from a study of blood T cell repertoires in COVID-19 (dated by TCRdb to between 2020 and 2021). For the wider study: The collaborator samples originated in the United States, Italy and Spain and spanned the acute and convalescent phases of COVID-19. Where HLA class I and class II types were available, the types were taken from metadata supplied by the sample provider, not from assay-based typing. The repertoires were made available in a free public database intended to serve as a resource for research on the immune response to SARS-CoV-2. Subjects who had been exposed to COVID-19, were actively infected with it, or had recovered from it provided the deeply sampled blood TCRbeta repertoires that made up the dataset. The samples were drawn from the first 160 participants of the ongoing ImmuneRACE study and from over 950 subjects provided by 6 global collaborators. A de-identified subject ID, COVID-19 status, age in years and sex were almost always included in the sample metadata. The prospective study material was composed of cDNA or gDNA derived from T cells, B-cell-depleted T cells, or PBMCs.

In Seattle, one collaborating source enrolled patients while the infection was active and tracked those patients longitudinally over the course of disease. The collaborating institutions used their own protocols to collect whole blood in K2EDTA tubes. For TCRbeta analysis, collaborators shipped samples as frozen whole blood, isolated PBMCs, or DNA extracted from either of those sample types. Study-wide conclusions, independent of this receptor: Clinical and demographic metadata were provided uncurated, with the amount varying by source and participant.

Material for sequencing was peripheral blood. This clonotype was sampled from a woman aged 55-69 years with COVID-19, enrolled during active disease.

The CDR3 region has the sequence CASSLSLGQGYGYTF. The sequenced DNA: TGTGCCAGCAGTTTATCCCTCGGGCAGGGGTATGGCTACACCTTC. Recombination connected TRBV28 to TRBJ1-2; the D gene is possibly TRBD1, with 6 bases matching. V is pared back by 1 base and J by 5 bases, with 14 bases lying between the germline termini. Spanning cysteine to phenylalanine, the CDR3 consists of 15 amino acids. The only DNA kept is the CDR3, 45 bases in frame from the first base. Looking up the germline V gene yields CDR1 MDHEN and CDR2 SYDVKM.